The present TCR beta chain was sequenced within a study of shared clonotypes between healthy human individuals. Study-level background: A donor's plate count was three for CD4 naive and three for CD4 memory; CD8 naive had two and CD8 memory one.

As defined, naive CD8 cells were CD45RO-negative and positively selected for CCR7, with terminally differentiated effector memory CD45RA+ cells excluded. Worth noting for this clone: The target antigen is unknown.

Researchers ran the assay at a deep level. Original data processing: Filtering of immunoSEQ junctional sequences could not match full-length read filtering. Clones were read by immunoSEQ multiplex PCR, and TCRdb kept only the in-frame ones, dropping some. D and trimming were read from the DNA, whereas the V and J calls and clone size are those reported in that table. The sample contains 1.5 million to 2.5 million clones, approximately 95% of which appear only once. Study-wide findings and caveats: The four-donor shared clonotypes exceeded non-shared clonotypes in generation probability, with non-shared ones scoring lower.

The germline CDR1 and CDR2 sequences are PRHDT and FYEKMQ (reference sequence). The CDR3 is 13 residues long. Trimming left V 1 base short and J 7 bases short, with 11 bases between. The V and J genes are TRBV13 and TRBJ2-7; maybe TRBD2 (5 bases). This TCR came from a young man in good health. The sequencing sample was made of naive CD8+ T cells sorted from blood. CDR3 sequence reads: CASSLVAAEEQYF. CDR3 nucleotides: TGTGCCAGCAGCTTAGTGGCAGCGGAAGAGCAGTACTTC.